Following are 4 T cell receptor beta chains from one sample sequenced in a study of cytomegalovirus exposure and HLA in healthy donors (dated by TCRdb to about 2017). Library construction relied on the immunoSEQ multiplex PCR assay. For the multiplex PCR, a mixture combining 60 forward primers for TCR Vbeta segments and 13 reverse primers for TCR Jbeta segments was used. Held by TCRdb, this immuneACCESS table contains in-frame sequences only and omits some clones. Under half of the omission traces to an unresolved V gene where checked; the cause of the rest is unknown. A total of approximately 86,000 clones appear in this sample, over 70% of them only once. About 2.9% of the sample lies in the top ten. Source material: PBMCs. The receptors originated from a man aged 35 to 55 in good health and CMV-seronegative.

The V gene is TRBV9, the J gene TRBJ2-1, with 9 bases identical to TRBD2. Germline trimming cut 7 bases from V and 9 bases from J; bases unmatched to any gene: 20. The CDR3 totals 17 residues. Germline CDR1 and CDR2: SGDLS and YYNGEE. CDR3 protein: CASPRRAHGGGAGEQFF. Here the CDR3 DNA reads TGTGCCAGCCCGCGTAGAGCTCATGGCGGGGGGGCGGGTGAGCAGTTCTTC.

The chain recombines TRBV9 with TRBJ2-5; 9 nucleotides agree with TRBD1. V shed 4 bases, J shed 4 bases, and the junction held 8 bases outside the gene matches. This CDR3 is built from 15 residues. CDR1 and CDR2 (germline): SGDLS, YYNGEE. The DNA for the CDR3 is TGTGCCAGCAGCAATGGGACAGGGAGATTAGAGACCCAGTACTTC. As protein: CASSNGTGRLETQYF.

The chain couples TRBV25-1 to TRBJ2-3, with D hard to call. CDR1 and CDR2 (germline): MGHDK, SYGVNS. The length of the CDR3 is 15 residues. Between the trimmed V and J ends, which lost 1 base and 1 base, there was a span of 9 bases. The CDR3 nucleotides are TGTGCCAGCAGTGAATCCGGTAAAGGCACAGATACGCAGTATTTT. Translating gives CASSESGKGTDTQYF.

The V call is TRBV11-1, the J call TRBJ2-2; possibly TRBD2 for D (6 bases). The CDR3 consists of 14 residues. Germline CDR1 reads SGHAT; CDR2 reads FQDESV (reference sequence). Trimming shortened V by 3 bases and J by 4 bases, and 9 bases separated the two germline ends. The CDR3 coding sequence is TGTGCCAGCAGCTTGCTGGGGGGCACCGGGGAGCTGTTTTTT. Translated: CASSLLGGTGELFF.